This record looks at one T cell receptor beta chain sequence and its context. Its antigen is not identified. A multiplex PCR was run with 60 Vbeta primers and 13 Jbeta primers. This table comes from immunoSEQ multiplex PCR, and its TCRdb copy is limited to in-frame clones, with some not included. The sample carries 150,000 to 180,000 clones, less than 80% recorded once. This specimen comes from a study of cytomegalovirus exposure and HLA in healthy donors. General study points: In vitro testing confirmed a few CMV-associated chains as specific for CMV antigens. Donor immune exposure was known only as CMV serostatus. Later on, a genetic analysis was performed. It linked a missense variant in DCLRE1C with V- and J-gene trimming of TCR beta. In most subjects, TCR beta sequences reportedly gave accurate predictions of HLA-A and HLA-B alleles.

Trimming shortened V by 5 bases and J by 6 bases, and 15 bases separated the two germline ends. Germline V gene lookup returns CDR1 LNHDA and CDR2 SQIVND (reference sequence). The CDR3 loop spans 14 amino acids. Sequencing was carried out using PBMCs. The sequence came from a man aged 25-45 years in good health and CMV-seronegative. The chain is built from TRBV19 and TRBJ2-3; weak D call: TRBD2 (6 bases). The CDR3 bases are TGTGCCAGTAGTGCGACTAGTCGGAGGGATACGCAGTATTTT. It translates to CASSATSRRDTQYF.